The clone carrying this T cell receptor beta chain was seen just once. The antigen is not known. The sample originates from a study of a mutant IDH1 vaccine in newly diagnosed glioma. Germline-derived CDR1 and CDR2 are MNHNS and SASEGT. The CDR3 loop spans 14 amino acids. The ends were cut back, 7 bases at V and 1 base at J, with 14 bases in the middle. As to time point: baseline, week 1 (first vaccination visit). The treatment was: pre-vaccination baseline after standard-of-care therapy. Findings and caveats of the study: The study observed vaccine-induced immune responses in around 94% of patients.

Measured with immunoSEQ multiplex PCR; TCRdb has only the in-frame clones, and not every one. The repertoire includes 20,000 to 25,000 clones, under 85% of them detected once, and 5% to 6% sits in the top ten. V is TRBV6-1 and J is TRBJ2-7, with a possible D match to TRBD2 (6 bases). The input for sequencing was PBMCs, taken from a glioma patient treated with radiotherapy, temozolomide or both. This TCR was sampled from a man aged 35-49 years with glioma. The CDR3 nucleotides read TGTGCCAGCAAAGCGGGCTTGGGGTCCTACGAGCAGTACTTC. It codes for CASKAGLGSYEQYF.